The clone carrying this T cell receptor beta chain was counted at least ten times. A read error may produce the germline difference seen at one junction end. The data belong to a study of neurological immune-mediated disorders. Sequencing runs each generated in excess of 180 million TCR-beta sequences derived from 15-18 subjects. From the 5' RACE reads, TCRdb called clonotypes with MiXCR, one entry per CDR3 protein. Here the sample spans tens of thousands of distinct CDR3 sequences, 4.2% being singletons. This CDR3 has 12 amino acids. Germline V gives CDR1 SGHTA, CDR2 FQGNSA. The specimen sequenced was PBMCs. The chain combines TRBV7-2 with TRBJ1-5; perhaps TRBD1 as D (6 bases). The TCR sequence derives from a man in his fifties with multiple sclerosis. This CDR3 is CASSRDNQPQNF. The CDR3 bases are TGTGCCAGCAGCCGGGACAATCAGCCCCAGAATTTT.